This is a list of T cell receptor beta chains from one sample in a study of PD-1 blockade in classical Hodgkin lymphoma. Assay used: immunoSEQ multiplex PCR; TCRdb lists only in-frame clones, some missing. This table has 20,000 to 25,000 clones, around two thirds appearing once. Specimen: peripheral blood mononuclear cells (PBMCs), collected at baseline. These receptors were collected from a human donor with classical Hodgkin lymphoma. CDR3s include the opening cysteine and the closing phenylalanine or tryptophan. D genes are given only for firm matches.

j_call | d_call | v_call | cdr3_aa
TRBJ2-1 | - | TRBV30 | CAWRDMRAIINEQFF
TRBJ2-7 | - | TRBV19 | CASRESTGLSSYEQYF
TRBJ1-5 | TRBD1 | TRBV28 | CASDPTGRDQPQHF
TRBJ1-3 | - | TRBV7-9 | CASIKTTSSGNTIYF
TRBJ2-3 | - | TRBV5-1 | CASSLFSSTDTQYF
TRBJ1-6 | - | TRBV10-3 | CAISEGEGALHF
TRBJ2-3 | TRBD2 | TRBV7-2 | CASSLPAGSTDTQYF
TRBJ1-2 | - | TRBV10-2 | CASSPDWNYGYTF
TRBJ1-3 | TRBD1 | TRBV11-2 | CASSAWDRGQNTIYF
TRBJ1-6 | - | TRBV5-6 | CASRGSHSPLHF
TRBJ2-7 | TRBD1 | TRBV27 | CASRLDRTYEQYF
TRBJ1-4 | TRBD1 | TRBV5-4 | CASSSGQGGKKLFF
TRBJ2-2 | - | TRBV7-8 | CASSLGQAYTGELFF
TRBJ1-3 | TRBD1 | TRBV7-2 | CASSLRGLGNTIYF
TRBJ2-1 | - | TRBV29-1 | CSGGDSYNEQFF
TRBJ2-3 | - | TRBV5-5 | CASNWEGGATDTQYF
TRBJ1-5 | TRBD1 | TRBV12-5 | CASGLAPGTGALYNQPQHF
TRBJ2-2 | - | TRBV4-3 | CASSQVGRVGELFF
TRBJ2-3 | - | TRBV28 | CATYDRTDTQYF
TRBJ2-5 | - | TRBV6-6 | CASRLPTGETQYF
TRBJ1-1 | - | TRBV10-3 | CAISTGGLNTEAFF
TRBJ2-1 | TRBD2 | TRBV4-1 | CASSQELSGRGSYEQFF
TRBJ2-1 | TRBD2 | TRBV29-1 | CSVETGTSGRREQFF
TRBJ2-3 | TRBD2 | TRBV7-2 | CASSWGLAPDTQYF
TRBJ1-3 | TRBD1 | TRBV9 | CASSQNTGGTGNTIYF
TRBJ1-3 | TRBD1 | TRBV28 | CASSDREISGNTIYF
TRBJ2-2 | TRBD2 | TRBV5-1 | CASSLLSGVGELFF
TRBJ2-5 | - | TRBV4-3 | CASSQDGARQETQYF
TRBJ2-2 | - | TRBV30 | CAWSAGAGTGELFF
TRBJ2-5 | TRBD2 | TRBV7-2 | CASSPSRGGGETQYF
TRBJ2-1 | TRBD2 | TRBV6-5 | CASSYSSGTTQTREFF
TRBJ2-3 | TRBD2 | TRBV18 | CASSLVLAGAGPDTQYF
TRBJ1-1 | - | TRBV6-6 | CASSSPTHTEAFF
TRBJ2-7 | - | TRBV27 | CASSWAGVGSYEQYF
TRBJ1-1 | - | TRBV2 | CASTAGTMNTEAFF
TRBJ2-5 | TRBD1 | TRBV25-1 | CASSAGTGGTGTQYF
TRBJ1-4 | - | TRBV7-2 | CASTRGKTHEKLFF
TRBJ2-2 | - | TRBV2 | CASSPGTYTGELFF
TRBJ1-2 | TRBD1 | TRBV5-4 | CASSMRQGDYGYTF
TRBJ2-1 | - | TRBV6-1 | CAGQGMGEQFF
TRBJ1-1 | - | TRBV11-3 | CASSLDRLSEAFF
TRBJ2-4 | - | TRBV28 | CASSPGGGQNIQYF
TRBJ1-1 | - | TRBV5-8 | CASSLYRPTMNTEAFF
TRBJ1-2 | - | TRBV28 | CASSLRESGYTF
TRBJ1-5 | - | TRBV6-1 | CASQNWGNQPQHF
TRBJ2-7 | TRBD2 | TRBV5-6 | CASSLGSGRAWHEQYF
TRBJ2-2 | - | TRBV27 | CASRGGAKTGELFF
TRBJ2-7 | - | TRBV12-1 | CASSPCPLDEQYF